This is a list of T cell receptor beta chains from one sample in a study of cytomegalovirus exposure and HLA in healthy donors. Assay used: immunoSEQ multiplex PCR; TCRdb lists only in-frame clones, some missing. Among about 150,000 clones, 60% to 85% were seen once, and the ten largest hold 4% to 4.5%. The sample consisted of PBMCs. Every receptor here comes from a woman aged 35 to 49 in good health and CMV-seronegative. The CDR3 runs from the conserved cysteine through the conserved F or W. A D gene is named only where the DNA matches it firmly. Clone size is given for some rows only: seen once, a few or many times, or a class if the clone is expanded.

d_call j_call clone_size v_call cdr3_nt cdr3_aa
NA TRBJ2-7 NA TRBV6-1 TGTGCCAGCAGTTTTATAGGAGCGTTAGTCTACGAGCAGTACTTC CASSFIGALVYEQYF
TRBD2 TRBJ2-7 NA TRBV30 TGTGCCTGGAGTGTTTCCCGGGGGGGGGAGCAGTACTTC CAWSVSRGGEQYF
TRBD1 TRBJ1-3 NA TRBV19 TGTGCCAGTAGTACAACGACAGGGAAGGTCGGAAACACCATATATTTT CASSTTTGKVGNTIYF
NA TRBJ1-1 NA TRBV19 TGTGCCAGTAGTATTGGGGTCGGGAAGGGCACTGAAGCTTTCTTT CASSIGVGKGTEAFF
TRBD1 TRBJ2-3 NA TRBV29-1 TGCAGCGTTACTTCAGGGGGCACGGCAGATACGCAGTATTTT CSVTSGGTADTQYF
NA TRBJ1-5 NA TRBV2 TGTGCCAGCAGTGCGAGTGATCAGCCCCAGCATTTT CASSASDQPQHF
TRBD1 TRBJ1-5 NA TRBV4-2 TGTGCCAGCAGCCAAGGGGCGGGACAGGGGGCGGGAGCGCCCCAGCATTTT CASSQGAGQGAGAPQHF
NA TRBJ2-7 NA TRBV5-1 TGCGCCAGCACCTACCGGGCAGGGTCCTTCTACGAGCAGTACTTC CASTYRAGSFYEQYF
NA TRBJ2-2 NA TRBV11-3 TGTGCCAGCAGCCCCCGGGCCGGAGGGTCCGGGGAGCTGTTTTTT CASSPRAGGSGELFF
TRBD2 TRBJ2-1 NA TRBV27 TGTGCCAGCAGCCCGGGACTAGCGGTCTACAATGAGCAGTTCTTC CASSPGLAVYNEQFF
NA TRBJ2-7 NA TRBV6-6 TGTGCCAGCAGTTACTCTCTGGGGAGCCTCTACGAGCAGTACTTC CASSYSLGSLYEQYF
NA TRBJ1-6 NA TRBV28 TGTGCCAGCAGTTTAACCAGTCAGCCCCTCCACTTT CASSLTSQPLHF
NA TRBJ1-2 NA TRBV5-4 TGTGCCAGCAGCTGGGGGGTGGTGTCCCACTATGGCTACACCTTC CASSWGVVSHYGYTF
NA TRBJ2-7 NA TRBV11-2 TGTGCCAGCAGCTTAGAGCGGGGGCCCTCCTACGAGCAGTACTTC CASSLERGPSYEQYF
NA TRBJ2-7 NA TRBV11-3 TGTGCCAGTGGTTCCAGCGACTACTCCTACGAGCAGTACTTC CASGSSDYSYEQYF
NA TRBJ2-7 NA TRBV10-3 TGTGCCATCAGTGACTCTTACGAGCAGTACTTC CAISDSYEQYF
NA TRBJ1-1 NA TRBV10-3 TGTGCCATCAGTGAAGTTGGGGCAGATGAAGCTTTCTTT CAISEVGADEAFF
NA TRBJ2-2 NA TRBV5-1 TGCGCCAGCAGCTTGGATCGGGGAGCGGGCACCGGGGAGCTGTTTTTT CASSLDRGAGTGELFF
NA TRBJ2-7 NA TRBV6-1 TGTGCCAGCACCCAGAACCCGGGACTCTCCTACGAGCAGTACTTC CASTQNPGLSYEQYF
TRBD1 TRBJ1-5 NA TRBV28 TGTGCCAGCAGCGGACAGGGTGAACAGCCCCAGCATTTT CASSGQGEQPQHF
TRBD1 TRBJ2-5 NA TRBV29-1 TGCAGCGGCGCGACAGGGGGTTTAAGGGCCCAGTACTTC CSGATGGLRAQYF
NA TRBJ2-5 NA TRBV7-2 TGTGCCAGCAGCTCCCCCGGGAGCCAAGAGACCCAGTACTTC CASSSPGSQETQYF
TRBD1 TRBJ1-2 few TRBV6-5 TGTGCCAGCAGTTACTCGGCAGGGGGGAACTATGGCTACACCTTC CASSYSAGGNYGYTF
NA TRBJ1-4 NA TRBV5-5 TGTGCCAGCAGCTTGGTAAGGGGAGGAGATGAAAAACTGTTTTTT CASSLVRGGDEKLFF
NA TRBJ1-3 few TRBV10-3 TGTGCCATCAGTGACCCGGGGGAGTACCTTACCGCCTCTGGAAACACCATATATTTT CAISDPGEYLTASGNTIYF
NA TRBJ2-5 few TRBV5-4 TGTGCCAGCAGCTATGGGGGCGGAGAGACCCAGTACTTC CASSYGGGETQYF
TRBD1 TRBJ1-1 NA TRBV10-3 TGTGCCATCAGTGGGGGACAGGCGCGTAAGGGTGAAGCTTTCTTT CAISGGQARKGEAFF
NA TRBJ2-3 NA TRBV10-3 TGTGCCATCAACAAGAACAGGGAAGATACGCAGTATTTT CAINKNREDTQYF
TRBD2 TRBJ2-7 NA TRBV11-3 TGTGCCAGCCGGGGGGAAAGCACCTACGAGCAGTACTTC CASRGESTYEQYF